This paragraph reports one TCR beta chain. In the original processing: The authors estimated nucleated cell counts from reference gene primer amplification. TCRdb's table, derived via immunoSEQ multiplex PCR, lists solely in-frame clones and lacks some. V and J calls and clone size are given by that table; D and trimming were obtained from the DNA. There are approximately 50,000 clones in the sample; about 86% occur only once, and 2.5% to 3.5% lies in the top ten. This sample was included in a study of blood T cell repertoires in COVID-19. About the research overall: PBMCs, B-cell-depleted T cells, or T cells provided the cDNA or gDNA that made up the material.

Per germline, CDR1 LNHDA and CDR2 SQIVND (reference sequence). Between the trimmed V and J ends, which lost 5 bases and 1 base, there was a span of 18 bases. The CDR3 has 17 residues. The sequencing input was peripheral blood. This sequence was found in an elderly woman with acute or convalescent COVID-19. The chain couples TRBV19 to TRBJ1-5; possible D gene TRBD1, 5 bases. The CDR3 nucleotides read TGTGCCAGTAGTCCTGTCGGGGGGGAGAGGAGCAATCAGCCCCAGCATTTT. Its translation is CASSPVGGERSNQPQHF.